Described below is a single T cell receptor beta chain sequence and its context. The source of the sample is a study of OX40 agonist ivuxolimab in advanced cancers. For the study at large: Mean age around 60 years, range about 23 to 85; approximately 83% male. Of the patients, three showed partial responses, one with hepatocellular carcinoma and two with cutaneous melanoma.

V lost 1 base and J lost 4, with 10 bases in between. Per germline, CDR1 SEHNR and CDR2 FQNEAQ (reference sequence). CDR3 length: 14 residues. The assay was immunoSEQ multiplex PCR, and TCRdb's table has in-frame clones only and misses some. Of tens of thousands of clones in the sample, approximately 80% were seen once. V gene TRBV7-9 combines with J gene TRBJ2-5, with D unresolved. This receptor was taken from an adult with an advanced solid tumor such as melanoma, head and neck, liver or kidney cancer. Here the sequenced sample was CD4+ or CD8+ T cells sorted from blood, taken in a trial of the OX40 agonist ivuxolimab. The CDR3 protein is CASSLGPVGETQYF. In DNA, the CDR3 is TGTGCCAGCAGCTTAGGACCCGTCGGAGAGACCCAGTACTTC.